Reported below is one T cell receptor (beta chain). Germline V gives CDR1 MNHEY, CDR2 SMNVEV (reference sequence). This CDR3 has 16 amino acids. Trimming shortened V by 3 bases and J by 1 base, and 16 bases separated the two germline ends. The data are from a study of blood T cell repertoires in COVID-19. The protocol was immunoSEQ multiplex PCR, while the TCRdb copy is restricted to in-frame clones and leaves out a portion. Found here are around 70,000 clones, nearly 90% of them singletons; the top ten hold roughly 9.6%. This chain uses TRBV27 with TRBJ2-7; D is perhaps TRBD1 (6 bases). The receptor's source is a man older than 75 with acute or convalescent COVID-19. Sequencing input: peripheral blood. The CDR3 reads CASSFGVSGASYEQYF. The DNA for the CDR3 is TGTGCCAGCAGTTTTGGAGTGTCAGGGGCATCCTACGAGCAGTACTTC.